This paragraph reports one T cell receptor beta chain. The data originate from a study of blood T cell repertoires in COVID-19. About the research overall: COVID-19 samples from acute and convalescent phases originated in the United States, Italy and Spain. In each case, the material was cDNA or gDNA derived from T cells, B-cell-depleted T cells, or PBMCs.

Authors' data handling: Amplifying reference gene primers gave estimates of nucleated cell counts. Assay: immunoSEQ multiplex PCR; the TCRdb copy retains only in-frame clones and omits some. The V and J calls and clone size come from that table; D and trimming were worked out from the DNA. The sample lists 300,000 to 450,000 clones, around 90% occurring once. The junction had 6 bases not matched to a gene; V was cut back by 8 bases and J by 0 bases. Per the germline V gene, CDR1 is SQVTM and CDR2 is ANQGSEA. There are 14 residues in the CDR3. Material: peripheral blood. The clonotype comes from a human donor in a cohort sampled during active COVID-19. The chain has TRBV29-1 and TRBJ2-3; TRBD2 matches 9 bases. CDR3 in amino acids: CSSDTSGSTDTQYF. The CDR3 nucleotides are TGCAGCTCTGACACTAGCGGGAGCACAGATACGCAGTATTTT.